These 29 T cell receptor beta chains share one sample of origin, sequenced in a study of human T cells and chemical hapten exposure. Time point of the sample: patch test 1, 2 weeks after DPC sensitization. Treatment specified: therapeutic diphenylcyclopropenone sensitization with weekly scalp DPC. One entry per CDR3 protein results from TCRdb running MiXCR on the RACE reads. The table lists 95,000 to 130,000 distinct CDR3 sequences, roughly an eighth of them singletons. Sample: whole blood, taken in connection with sensitization to the hapten diphenylcyclopropenone (DPC). These receptors all come from a woman aged 50 to 60 with alopecia areata. Some clones in this sample may be carry-over from other donors' samples.

This clonotype has just a few counts. The V and J genes are TRBV6-5 and TRBJ2-3; 7 nucleotides agree with TRBD2. There are 17 residues in the CDR3. Germline CDR1 MNHEY, CDR2 SVGAGI. Trimming took 2 bases from V and 2 from J; bases not matched to a gene: 10. The CDR3 region has the DNA TGTGCCAGCAGTTACCCCCAAGCGGGATCCGTCACAGATACGCAGTATTTT. Amino acids: CASSYPQAGSVTDTQYF.

This clonotype was seen more than once but under ten times. This chain joins TRBV18 and TRBJ2-7, with D possibly being TRBD1 (5 bases). In germline, CDR1 is KGHSH, CDR2 LQKENI. The CDR3 sequence is 14 residues long. Trimming removed 3 bases at V and 4 bases at J, with 13 bases between. CDR3 sequence: CASSPGYQGYEQYF. Written as DNA, the CDR3 is TGTGCCAGCTCACCCGGGTATCAGGGTTACGAGCAGTACTTC.

The chain couples TRBV25-1 to TRBJ2-7; no clear D. The length of the CDR3 is 13 residues. V was trimmed by 6 bases and J by 4 bases, leaving 13 bases between them. Germline values: CDR1 MGHDK, CDR2 SYGVNS. The CDR3 DNA follows: TGTGCCAGCAGGGACGCCTTAGGGTACGAGCAGTACTTC. It codes for CASRDALGYEQYF.

This clonotype was observed a few times. The chain has TRBV20-1 and TRBJ1-4; D call uncertain. Trimming took 6 bases from V and 7 from J, leaving 15 bases between them. The germline V gene encodes CDR1 DFQATT and CDR2 SNEGSKA (reference sequence). The CDR3 sequence is 13 residues long. The DNA of the CDR3 is TGCAGTGCCTGCCCCAACACGGGTGAAAAACTGTTTTTT. It is translated as CSACPNTGEKLFF.

In this sample, this clonotype turned up a few times. The chain couples TRBV3-1 to TRBJ2-3; the D gene is possibly TRBD2 (5 bases). CDR3 length: 15 residues. V lost 1 base, J lost 4 bases, and 12 bases lay in between. CDR1 is LGHDT, CDR2 YNNKEL, per germline (reference sequence). The CDR3 sequence: CASSQGIAPADTQYF. The CDR3 bases are TGTGCCAGCAGCCAAGGGATAGCGCCTGCAGATACGCAGTATTTT.

The chain joins TRBV10-3 to TRBJ2-5; D is ambiguous. Germline CDR1 and CDR2: ENHRY and SYGVKD. V was cut by 0 bases and J by 4 bases, with 3 bases left in between. The CDR3 runs to 12 residues. CDR3 sequence (DNA): TGTGCCATCAGTGAGTCCCCAGAGACCCAGTACTTC. Amino acid sequence: CAISESPETQYF.

This clonotype was seen many times. This sequence joins TRBV12-3 or TRBV12-4 and TRBJ1-1, with 11 positions matching TRBD1. This CDR3 has 16 amino acids. The junction had 5 bases not matched to a gene; V was cut back by 5 bases and J by 0 bases. For the CDR3, the DNA is TGTGCCAGCAGTGGTGGACAGGGGGCGATGAACACTGAAGCTTTCTTT. This translates into CASSGGQGAMNTEAFF.

V is TRBV27 and J is TRBJ1-6; D is undetermined. CDR1 is MNHEY, CDR2 SMNVEV, per germline (reference sequence). V shed 8 bases and J shed 3 bases, with 5 bases lying between them. The CDR3 runs to 12 residues. In nucleotides, the CDR3 is TGTGCCAGCGGCCGCTATAATTCACCCCTCCACTTT. Translating it yields CASGRYNSPLHF.

This clonotype appeared many times. The CDR3 sequence: CASSARGQGDTEAFF. The CDR3 bases are TGTGCCAGCAGTGCCCGGGGACAGGGGGACACTGAAGCTTTCTTT. The genes are TRBV25-1 and TRBJ1-1; 11 bases line up with TRBD1. Germline V lookup: CDR1 MGHDK, CDR2 SYGVNS. The CDR3 is made up of 15 amino acids. V shed 4 bases, J shed 3 bases, and the junction held 4 bases outside the gene matches.

This clonotype was detected many times. The J gene is TRBJ2-2, the V gene TRBV7-9; D remains unclear. V was clipped by 1 base and J by 6 bases, with 12 bases between them. Per the germline V gene, CDR1 is SEHNR and CDR2 is FQNEAQ (reference sequence). CDR3 length: 15 amino acids. CDR3 residues: CASSLDRTLAGELFF. The DNA of the CDR3 is TGTGCCAGCAGCTTAGATCGTACCCTAGCCGGGGAGCTGTTTTTT.

This clonotype has a handful of counts. The CDR3 coding sequence is TGTGCCAGCAGTTATAGCCGGTCGTCGAGGACCGGGGAGCTGTTTTTT. It yields the protein CASSYSRSSRTGELFF. The chain recombines TRBV6-5 with TRBJ2-2; no reliable D call. CDR1 MNHEY and CDR2 SVGAGI come from the germline V gene. V dropped 3 bases and J dropped 5 bases, with 16 bases sitting between them. This CDR3 region has 16 residues.

This clonotype was recorded at least ten times. The chain has TRBV6-2 or TRBV6-3 and TRBJ2-1; 7 bases fit TRBD2. The junction had 17 bases not matched to a gene; V was cut back by 9 bases and J by 12 bases. This CDR3 is built from 14 residues. CDR1 and CDR2 from the germline V gene are MNHEY and SVGEGT. CDR3: CASIRDYDLQGQFF. The CDR3 DNA reads as TGTGCCAGTATTCGGGACTATGATCTCCAAGGGCAGTTCTTC.

There are a few counts of this clonotype. CDR3 protein: CSAYGASGRRADTQYF. DNA of the CDR3: TGCAGTGCCTATGGGGCTAGCGGGAGAAGGGCAGATACGCAGTATTTT. This rearrangement joins TRBV20-1 to TRBJ2-3; TRBD2 agrees at 10 bases. V dropped 6 bases and J dropped 4; count of bases not matched to a gene: 13. The CDR3 has 16 amino acids. CDR1 is DFQATT, CDR2 SNEGSKA, per germline (reference sequence).

This clonotype was counted between two and nine times. CDR3 sequence reads: CASSHGRLLYEQYF. CDR3 nucleotides: TGTGCCAGCAGCCATGGACGGCTACTATACGAGCAGTACTTC. V usage is TRBV14 and J usage is TRBJ2-7; D is unresolved. The germline V and J ends were trimmed by 3 bases and 4 bases, with 13 bases remaining between them. Germline V gene data show CDR1 as SGHDN and CDR2 as FVKESK. The CDR3 contains 14 residues. Full variable domain (missing parts from reference TRBV14 and TRBJ2-7): EAGVTQFPSHSVIEKGQTVTLRCDPISGHDNLYWYRRVMGKEIKFLLHFVKESKQDESGMPNNRFLAERTGGTYSTLKVQPAELEDSGVYFCASSHGRLLYEQYFGPGTRLTVT.

This clonotype was seen many times. The CDR3, as DNA: TGTGCCAGCAGCTTCGGGACAGACACTGAAGCTTTCTTT. Protein sequence: CASSFGTDTEAFF. The J gene is TRBJ1-1, the V gene TRBV27; 7 bases fit TRBD1. Germline lookup yields CDR1 MNHEY and CDR2 SMNVEV (reference sequence). The ends lost 6 bases at V and 3 bases at J; junction bases unmatched: 4. The CDR3 is made up of 13 amino acids.

The chain combines TRBV20-1 with TRBJ1-5, with 7 bases matching TRBD1. With 3 bases clipped from V and 3 bases from J, the junction kept 2 bases outside the gene matches. The CDR3 covers 13 residues. Germline V CDR1 and CDR2: DFQATT, SNEGSKA (reference sequence). In DNA, the CDR3 is TGCAGTGCTAGCAGGGGGTCCAATCAGCCCCAGCATTTT. Protein: CSASRGSNQPQHF.

The table lists this clonotype with a few counts. This chain links TRBV6-1 with TRBJ1-2, with D hard to call. Germline CDR1 reads MNHNS; CDR2 reads SASEGT. Trimming removed 3 bases at V and 2 bases at J, with 7 bases between. This CDR3 contains 13 residues. The CDR3 DNA follows: TGTGCCAGCAGTGATATTATAAACTATGGCTACACCTTC. Translated: CASSDIINYGYTF.

The J gene is TRBJ2-7, the V gene TRBV4-3; D unresolved. V shed 0 bases and J shed 3 bases, with 12 bases lying between them. There are 15 residues in the CDR3. Germline loops: CDR1 LGHNA, CDR2 YSLEER. CDR3 sequence (DNA): TGCGCCAGCAGCCAAGATCGGAGTTGGCACTACGAGCAGTACTTC. Amino acid sequence: CASSQDRSWHYEQYF.

In DNA, the CDR3 is TGTGCCAGCAACGGACAGGGGGCGCACAGTCAGCCCCAGCATTTT. Protein: CASNGQGAHSQPQHF. The gene calls are TRBV28 and TRBJ1-5, with 11 bases matching TRBD1. The CDR3 length is 15 residues. CDR1 and CDR2 (germline): MDHEN, SYDVKM. V shed 7 bases and J 6 bases; nucleotides not matched to a gene: 8.

This clonotype was recorded many times. The chain joins TRBV7-6 to TRBJ1-2, with 8 bases that match TRBD1. Germline CDR1 SGHVS, CDR2 FNYEAQ. V lost 5 bases, J lost 7 bases, and 18 bases stayed unmatched. The CDR3 is made up of 17 amino acids. This chain's CDR3 is CASSVAPILGQGPGYTF. In nucleotides, the CDR3 is TGTGCCAGCAGCGTCGCGCCCATATTAGGACAGGGACCTGGCTACACCTTC.

The chain has TRBV25-1 and TRBJ1-2, with TRBD1 matching 7 bases. The V gene's germline CDR1 is MGHDK and CDR2 SYGVNS. This CDR3 comprises 15 residues. V lost 3 bases, J lost 4 bases, and 8 bases stayed unmatched. This CDR3 reads CASSDPGGGFYGYTF. In nucleotides, the CDR3 is TGTGCCAGCAGTGATCCAGGGGGGGGATTCTATGGCTACACCTTC.

The table lists this clonotype with a few counts. The gene calls are TRBV28 and TRBJ1-6; a possible D gene is TRBD1 (6 bases). From germline, CDR1 is MDHEN and CDR2 SYDVKM. The germline V and J ends were trimmed by 3 bases and 10 bases, with 16 bases remaining between them. This CDR3 contains 15 residues. CDR3 loop: CASSFYRAVSSPLHF. The CDR3 DNA reads as TGTGCCAGCAGTTTCTACAGGGCGGTGTCCTCACCCCTCCACTTT.

The sample holds many counts of this clonotype. The rearrangement uses TRBV20-1 and TRBJ1-5, with TRBD1 matching over 7 bases. Unmatched junction bases numbered 5, after V lost 3 bases and J lost 3 bases. The CDR3 length is 14 residues. Germline V gene data show CDR1 as DFQATT and CDR2 as SNEGSKA (reference sequence). The CDR3 reads CSASWDSTNQPQHF. The CDR3 DNA follows: TGCAGTGCTAGTTGGGACAGTACCAATCAGCCCCAGCATTTT.

This clonotype was recorded many times. The rearrangement joins TRBV14 to TRBJ2-5, with 8 bases matching TRBD2. CDR3 length equals 17 residues. V dropped 4 bases and J dropped 3; count of bases not matched to a gene: 13. Germline CDR1 reads SGHDN; CDR2 reads FVKESK. Here the CDR3 reads CASSRPHTLAGKETQYF. CDR3 nucleotides: TGTGCCAGCAGCCGACCTCATACCCTAGCGGGTAAAGAGACCCAGTACTTC.

A remark on this clonotype: This may stem from a read error, because a much larger clone lies one nucleotide away. This chain joins TRBV25-1 and TRBJ2-7, with D unclear. This CDR3 is 10 amino acids long. The V gene's germline CDR1 is MGHDK and CDR2 SYGVNS. The ends were cut back, 6 bases at V and 3 bases at J, with 3 bases in the middle. CDR3 in amino acids: CASRGYEQYF. The CDR3 DNA follows: TGTGCCAGCAGGGGCTACGAGCAGTACTTC.

This clonotype has a handful of counts. This chain joins TRBV28 and TRBJ2-7; TRBD2 might be the D (5 bases). From germline, CDR1 is MDHEN and CDR2 SYDVKM. There are 15 residues in the CDR3. Between the trimmed V and J ends, which lost 3 bases and 3 bases, there was a span of 15 bases. The CDR3 sequence is CASSFAGRNGYEQYF. The DNA of the CDR3 is TGTGCCAGCAGTTTTGCGGGCAGGAACGGCTACGAGCAGTACTTC.

This clonotype was counted many times. The chain carries TRBV5-1 and TRBJ1-4, with 7 bases identical to TRBD1. CDR1 SGHRS and CDR2 YFSETQ come from the germline V gene. V was clipped by 2 bases and J by 5 bases; unmatched bases: 3. There are 14 residues in the CDR3. This chain's CDR3 is CASSFQGENEKLFF. The DNA of the CDR3 is TGCGCCAGCAGCTTTCAGGGGGAGAATGAAAAACTGTTTTTT.

This clonotype came up many times. The rearrangement uses TRBV12-3 or TRBV12-4 and TRBJ2-2; no firm D call. The CDR3 is made up of 14 amino acids. V was clipped by 5 bases and J by 1 base, with 8 bases between them. The chain's CDR3 is CASSPHKNTGELFF. DNA of the CDR3: TGTGCCAGCAGTCCTCACAAGAACACCGGGGAGCTGTTTTTT.

This clonotype has a count of ten or more. The V gene is TRBV7-2, the J gene TRBJ2-3; 14 nucleotides align to TRBD2. The CDR3 is 18 residues long. Per germline, CDR1 SGHTA and CDR2 FQGNSA. The trim removed 5 bases at V and 6 bases at J, leaving 13 bases unmatched. The CDR3 DNA follows: TGTGCCAGCAGCGTCCGACTAGCGGGGGGGCCAGGGGTGGATACGCAGTATTTT. Translated, it gives CASSVRLAGGPGVDTQYF.